This TCR beta chain was sequenced for a study of technical replicates of blood from several donors. This CDR3 contains 13 residues. CDR1 is LGHNA, CDR2 YSLEER, per germline. V was cut by 1 base and J by 8 bases, with 8 bases left in between. Sequencing was performed with immunoSEQ multiplex PCR; in TCRdb, only in-frame clones are kept and a portion is missing. The table shows under 100,000 clones, with approximately 95% occurring only once. The receptor was derived from a human donor in good health. Sequencing was done on a sample of T cells isolated from PBMCs. The chain links TRBV4-3 to TRBJ2-2; D is possibly TRBD1 (5 bases). The DNA of the CDR3 is TGCGCCAGCAGCCAAGTGACAGAAGGGGAGCTGTTTTTT. This translates into CASSQVTEGELFF.